Below are 2 T cell receptor beta chains sequenced from a single sample in a study of blood T cells in healthy people across ages. A second PCR, run for roughly 7 to 11 cycles, used a sample-barcoded 5' primer plus a J-beta primer mix. TCRdb reprocessed the 5' RACE reads with MiXCR, giving one entry per CDR3 protein. The sample has around 500,000 distinct CDR3 sequences, about 27% seen once. The data also belong to a second study, concerning T cells of mothers and their children.

Sequencing used blood. The receptors were gathered from a boy younger than 10 in good health.

This chain uses TRBV7-9 with TRBJ1-4; weak D call: TRBD1 (5 bases). CDR3 length equals 18 residues. The V gene's germline CDR1 is SEHNR and CDR2 FQNEAQ (reference sequence). The V gene lost 5 bases and the J gene lost 7 bases, with 26 bases spanning the gap. The CDR3 here is CASSPTRSLMGGGEKLFF. CDR3 in DNA: TGTGCCAGCAGCCCCACTCGTAGCCTCATGGGCGGGGGTGAAAAACTGTTTTTT.

This clonotype showed up just a few times. V is TRBV4-2 and J is TRBJ1-1; 8 bases agree with TRBD1. V gave up 4 bases and J gave up 5 bases; unmatched junction bases: 12. The CDR3 has 16 residues. CDR1 and CDR2 from the germline V gene are LGHNA and YNFKEQ. CDR3 nucleotides: TGTGCCAGCAGCCCCTTAGGTACAGGGGGAAGAACTGAAGCTTTCTTT. Its protein product is CASSPLGTGGRTEAFF.